These 3 T cell receptor beta chains came from one sample sequenced in a study of T cell responses to AZD1222 COVID-19 vaccine. Sequencing was performed with immunoSEQ multiplex PCR; in TCRdb, only in-frame clones are kept and a portion is missing. This table holds roughly 75,000 clones, over 80% found once. The sample consisted of peripheral blood, taken on day 0 of AZD1222 vaccination. The receptors were sampled from an adult in good health.

V and J are TRBV7-8 and TRBJ2-5, with D possibly called TRBD1 or TRBD2 (5 bases each). The CDR3 totals 15 residues. Germline values: CDR1 SGHVS, CDR2 FQNEAQ. V was shortened by 1 base and J by 5 bases, with 14 bases between the two germline ends. DNA for the CDR3: TGTGCCAGCAGCTTAGGAGGGGTCGAACTGGAGACCCAGTACTTC. This gives the protein CASSLGGVELETQYF. The variable domain in full, with the rest retrieved from reference TRBV7-8 and TRBJ2-5, is GAGVSQSPRYKVAKRGQDVALRCDPISGHVSLFWYQQALGQGPEFLTYFQNEAQLDKSGLPSDRFFAERPEGSVSTLKIQRTQQEDSAVYLCASSLGGVELETQYFGPGTRLLVL.

This chain links TRBV4-1 with TRBJ1-2; TRBD1 might be the D (5 bases). This CDR3 is 11 amino acids long. Trimming took 3 bases from V and 8 from J, leaving 7 bases between them. CDR1 and CDR2 (germline): MGHRA, YSYEKL. CDR3: CASSQGRGYTF. The CDR3 nucleotides read TGCGCCAGCAGCCAGGGACGGGGCTACACCTTC.

This clone showed up just a few times. Different DNA sequences within this sample yield the same CDR3. This chain connects TRBV29-1 to TRBJ1-5, with TRBD1 as a possible D gene (5 bases). V dropped 4 bases and J dropped 5 bases, with 9 bases sitting between them. This CDR3 is built from 12 residues. Germline V gene sequence: CDR1 SQVTM, CDR2 ANQGSEA. The CDR3 here is CSVGARDQPQHF. In DNA form, the CDR3 reads TGCAGCGTTGGTGCCAGGGATCAGCCCCAGCATTTT.